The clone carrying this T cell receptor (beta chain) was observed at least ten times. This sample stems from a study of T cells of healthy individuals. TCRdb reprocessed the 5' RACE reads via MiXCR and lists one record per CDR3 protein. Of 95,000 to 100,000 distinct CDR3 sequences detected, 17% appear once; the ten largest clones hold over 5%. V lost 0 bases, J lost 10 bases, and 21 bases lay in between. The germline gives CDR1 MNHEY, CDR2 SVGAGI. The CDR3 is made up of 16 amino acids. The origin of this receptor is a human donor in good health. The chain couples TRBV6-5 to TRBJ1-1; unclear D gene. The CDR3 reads CASSYSNGALDRRAFF. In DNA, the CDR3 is TGTGCCAGCAGTTACTCGAACGGCGCTTTGGACCGGAGAGCTTTCTTT.